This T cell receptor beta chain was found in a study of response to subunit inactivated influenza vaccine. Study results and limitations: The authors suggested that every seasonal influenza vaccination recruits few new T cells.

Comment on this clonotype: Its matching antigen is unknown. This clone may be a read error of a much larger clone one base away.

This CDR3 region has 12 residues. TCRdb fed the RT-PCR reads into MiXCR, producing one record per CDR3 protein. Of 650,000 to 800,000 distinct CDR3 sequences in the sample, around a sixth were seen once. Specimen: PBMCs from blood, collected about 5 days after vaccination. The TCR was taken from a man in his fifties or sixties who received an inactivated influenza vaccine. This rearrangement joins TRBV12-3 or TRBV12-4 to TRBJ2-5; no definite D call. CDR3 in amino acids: CASTLGKETQYF. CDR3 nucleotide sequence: TGTGCCAGCACTTTAGGGAAAGAGACCCAGTACTTC.